This T cell receptor beta chain comes out of a study of cytomegalovirus exposure and HLA in healthy donors. About the research overall: From donors who were HLA-typed, an early data release held 75 million to 85 million unique TCRs.

In the case of this clone: Its antigen remains unidentified.

The PCR made use of 60 Vbeta and 13 Jbeta primers. Using immunoSEQ multiplex PCR, the repertoire was profiled, and TCRdb retains in-frame clones only, with some absent. The profile shows tens of thousands of clones, 72% of them singletons. CDR3 size: 14 residues. Looked up from germline, CDR1 is SGHNT and CDR2 is YENEEA. The V end was cut by 0 bases, the J end by 4 bases, with 8 bases between. Findings of the study overall: In vitro work confirmed that three CMV-associated chains recognize CMV antigens. TRBV6-2, TRBV6-3 and some other V segments were unresolvable in 87-base-pair reads.

Sample: PBMCs. The clonotype was recovered from a man aged 60 to 69 in good health and CMV-seropositive. This rearrangement joins TRBV11-3 to TRBJ2-3; weak D call: TRBD2 (5 bases). The chain's CDR3 is CASSLEGLADTQYF. CDR3 coding DNA: TGTGCCAGCAGCTTAGAAGGACTCGCAGATACGCAGTATTTT.